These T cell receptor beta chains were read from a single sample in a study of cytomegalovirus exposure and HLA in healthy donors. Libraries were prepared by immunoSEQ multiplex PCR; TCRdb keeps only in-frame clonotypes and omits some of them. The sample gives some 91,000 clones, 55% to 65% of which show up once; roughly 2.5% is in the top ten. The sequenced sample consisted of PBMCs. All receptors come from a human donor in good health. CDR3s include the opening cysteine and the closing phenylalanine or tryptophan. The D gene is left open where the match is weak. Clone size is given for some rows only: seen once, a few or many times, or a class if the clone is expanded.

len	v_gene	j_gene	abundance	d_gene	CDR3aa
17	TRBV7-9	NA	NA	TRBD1	CASSLGGTAWFTYEQYF
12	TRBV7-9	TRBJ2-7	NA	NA	CASSLVAYEQYF
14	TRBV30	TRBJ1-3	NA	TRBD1	CAWAGGSSGNTIYF
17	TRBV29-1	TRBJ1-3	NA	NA	CSVTGSPITGSGNTIYF
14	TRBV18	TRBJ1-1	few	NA	CASSQVSRNTEAFF
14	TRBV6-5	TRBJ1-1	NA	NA	CASSLTPTPSEAFF
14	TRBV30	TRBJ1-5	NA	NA	CAWTGRGYTQPQHF
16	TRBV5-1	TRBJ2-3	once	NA	CASTMGAGHGTDTQYF
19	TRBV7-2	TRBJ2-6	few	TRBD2	CASGPFWGGGSSGANVLTF
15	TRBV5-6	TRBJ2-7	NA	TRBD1	CASSLMTGGAYEQYF
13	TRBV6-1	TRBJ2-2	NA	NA	CASRQGNTGELFF
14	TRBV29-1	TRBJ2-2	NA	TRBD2	CSVRASGDTGELFF
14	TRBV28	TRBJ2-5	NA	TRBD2	CASSLPSGQETQYF
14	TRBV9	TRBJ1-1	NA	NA	CASSVDQTNTEAFF
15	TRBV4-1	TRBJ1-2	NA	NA	CASSQDLAGVGGYTF
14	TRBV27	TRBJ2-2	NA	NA	CASSLPGGGGELFF
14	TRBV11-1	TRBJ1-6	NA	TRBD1	CASTRQGYNSPLHF
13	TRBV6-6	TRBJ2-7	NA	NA	CASSTGAAYEQYF
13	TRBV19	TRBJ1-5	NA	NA	CASSLVGWQPQHF
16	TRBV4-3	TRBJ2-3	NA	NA	CASSQEYRGLGGTQYF
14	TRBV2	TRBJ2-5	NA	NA	CASSEFLREETQYF
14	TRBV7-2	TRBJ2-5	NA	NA	CASSQNQGRETQYF
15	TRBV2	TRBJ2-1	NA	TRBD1	CASRITGTVYNEQFF
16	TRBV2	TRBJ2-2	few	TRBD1	CASSRTGPLESGELFF
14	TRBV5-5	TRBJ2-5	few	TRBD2	CASSLGTSRETQYF
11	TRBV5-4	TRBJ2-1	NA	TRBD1	CASGSGTGLFF
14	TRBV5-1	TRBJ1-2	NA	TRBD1	CASSPRQGWSGYTF
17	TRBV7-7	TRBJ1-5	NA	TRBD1	CASSLTGRIKSNQPQHF
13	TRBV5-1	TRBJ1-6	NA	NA	CASSSADNSPLHF
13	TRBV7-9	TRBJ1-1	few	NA	CASSTVLSTEAFF
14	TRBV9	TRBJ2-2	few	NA	CASSVDSSSGELFF
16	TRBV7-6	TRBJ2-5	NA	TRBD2	CASTVGSGGPGETQYF
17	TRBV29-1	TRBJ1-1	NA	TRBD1	CSVLPRTGEYVDTEAFF
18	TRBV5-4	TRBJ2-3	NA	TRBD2	CASSPTSGGAGFADTQYF
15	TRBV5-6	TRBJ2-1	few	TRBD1	CASSDPGQTYNEQFF
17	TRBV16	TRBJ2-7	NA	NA	CASSQKIGATNSYEQYF
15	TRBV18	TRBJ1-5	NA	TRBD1	CASSPQGAGGQPQHF
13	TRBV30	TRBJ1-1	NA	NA	CACQGDSNTEAFF
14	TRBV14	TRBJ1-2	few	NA	CASSQGSGFHGYTF
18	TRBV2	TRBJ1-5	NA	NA	CASSTPRGGFSQNQPQHF
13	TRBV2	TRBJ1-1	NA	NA	CASRDTGETEAFF
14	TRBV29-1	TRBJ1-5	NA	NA	CSVGGLRVGQPQHF
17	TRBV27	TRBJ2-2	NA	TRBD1	CASSQPPGTGSTGELFF
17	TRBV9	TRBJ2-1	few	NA	CASSVGLEVRYHNEQFF
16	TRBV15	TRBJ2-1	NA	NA	CATSRDPAGAYNEQFF
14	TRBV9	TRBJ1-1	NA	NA	CASSPHRTNTEAFF
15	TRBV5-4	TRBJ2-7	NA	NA	CASSLDKWSSYEQYF
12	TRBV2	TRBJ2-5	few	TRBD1	CASQGAGETQYF
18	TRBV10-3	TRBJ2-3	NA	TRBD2	CAISDGTSGKANADTQYF
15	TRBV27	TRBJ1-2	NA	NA	CASSPIASSNYGYTF
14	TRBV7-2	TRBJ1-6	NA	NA	CASSLTRGDSPLHF
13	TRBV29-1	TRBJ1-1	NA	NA	CSAGQGKDTEAFF